These 2 T cell receptor beta chains came from one sample sequenced in a study of blood T cell repertoires in COVID-19. Data came from immunoSEQ multiplex PCR; TCRdb stores just in-frame clones and leaves some out. This table has about 150,000 clones, 85% appearing once. The specimen sequenced was PBMCs or T cells enriched from blood (not recorded which). These receptors were obtained from a woman in her thirties or forties who had recovered from COVID-19.

In DNA form, the CDR3 reads TGTGCCAGCAGCTCAGACAGGGCTTCCCCTTACGAGCAGTACTTC. It yields the protein CASSSDRASPYEQYF. The chain couples TRBV7-9 to TRBJ2-7, with TRBD1 identical over 7 bases. Germline V CDR1 and CDR2: SEHNR, FQNEAQ (reference sequence). Trimming cost V 4 bases and J 4 bases; bases outside gene matches: 10. The CDR3 covers 15 residues.

The rearrangement uses TRBV27 and TRBJ1-2, with a tentative D call TRBD1 (6 bases). V dropped 0 bases and J dropped 2 bases, with 7 bases sitting between them. Germline V gene lookup returns CDR1 MNHEY and CDR2 SMNVEV (reference sequence). The CDR3 is made up of 14 amino acids. CDR3 region: CASSLSGTNYGYTF. The CDR3 DNA is TGTGCCAGCAGTTTATCCGGGACAAACTATGGCTACACCTTC.